Presented here are 32 T cell receptor beta chains from one specimen sequenced in a study of brain T cells in children with intractable seizures (dated by TCRdb to about 2021). The library was made by the immunoSEQ multiplex PCR assay. TCRdb mirrors the immuneACCESS table, restricted to in-frame sequences. Some clones are absent from its copies; in checked studies, under half trace to an unresolved V gene, and the reason for the others is unknown. This sample lists a few hundred thousand clones; roughly 92% were detected once. The ten largest account for 5% to 7% of the sample. What the time point label conveys for this sample: blood from clinic visit 5 months post-surgery; TSC patient then seizure free. The sample was peripheral blood, taken about 5 months after surgery. The origin of the receptors is a boy under three years old with tuberous sclerosis and intractable seizures.

The chain carries TRBV4-1 and TRBJ1-1; D is undetermined. The V end was cut by 0 bases, the J end by 0 bases, with 5 bases between. Germline V lookup: CDR1 MGHRA, CDR2 YSYEKL. The CDR3 spans 14 residues. The CDR3 sequence: CASSQEIVNTEAFF. Written as DNA, the CDR3 is TGCGCCAGCAGCCAAGAAATTGTGAACACTGAAGCTTTCTTT.

V usage is TRBV21-1 and J usage is TRBJ2-6; the D call TRBD2 from the table was never checked on the DNA. TRBV21-1 is listed as a pseudogene. This CDR3 region has 20 residues. The DNA for the CDR3 is TGTGCCAGCACCCTCCGCAATTCGGGACTCTACTTTTCTGGGGCCAACGTCCTGACTTTC. It is translated as CASTLRNSGLYFSGANVLTF.

This clone was seen once. The chain combines TRBV7-6 with TRBJ2-7; either TRBD1 or TRBD2 may supply D (6 bases each). CDR1 and CDR2 from the germline V gene are SGHVS and FNYEAQ. The V gene lost 0 bases and the J gene lost 0 bases, with 12 bases spanning the gap. The CDR3 covers 16 residues. The CDR3 here is CASSLAPRGDSYEQYF. The CDR3 bases are TGTGCCAGCAGCTTAGCACCTAGGGGGGACTCCTACGAGCAGTACTTC.

This clone was counted a few times. The chain joins TRBV24-1 to TRBJ1-5; TRBD1 agrees at 7 bases. V dropped 9 bases and J dropped 2; count of bases not matched to a gene: 6. Germline lookup yields CDR1 KGHDR and CDR2 SFDVKD. This CDR3 region has 14 residues. As DNA, the CDR3 is TGTGCCACCGGAGGGGGCGGGCGCAATCAGCCCCAGCATTTT. Amino acid sequence: CATGGGGRNQPQHF.

This clone was seen more than once but under ten times. The chain is built from TRBV10-3 and TRBJ2-2, with D possibly TRBD1 on 5 matching bases. Germline lookup yields CDR1 ENHRY and CDR2 SYGVKD. Trimming cost V 10 bases and J 2 bases, with 14 bases left between them. The CDR3 runs to 14 residues. CDR3 in amino acids: CATLTGFNTGELFF. The DNA of the CDR3 is TGTGCCACGCTTACAGGTTTTAACACCGGGGAGCTGTTTTTT.

The chain has TRBV24-1 and TRBJ2-1; no definite D call. Germline CDR1 KGHDR, CDR2 SFDVKD. The length of the CDR3 is 13 residues. V dropped 9 bases and J dropped 8 bases, with 16 bases sitting between them. The CDR3 coding sequence is TGTGCCACCCGTCCGTCTGGGTCCGATGAGCAGTTCTTC. It yields the protein CATRPSGSDEQFF.

This chain uses TRBV29-1 with TRBJ2-3, with D maybe TRBD1 (5 bases). Trimming cost V 0 bases and J 14 bases, with 18 bases left between them. Germline CDR1 and CDR2: SQVTM and ANQGSEA. The CDR3 sequence is 13 residues long. The CDR3 loop reads CSVEDLGATDVYF. CDR3 nucleotide sequence: TGCAGCGTTGAAGATCTCGGCGCGACAGACGTGTATTTT.

This chain links TRBV5-4 with TRBJ2-1; D is uncertain. Trimming took 2 bases from V and 4 from J, leaving 7 bases between them. The germline V gene encodes CDR1 SGHNT and CDR2 YYREEE (reference sequence). This CDR3 region has 13 residues. Here the CDR3 DNA reads TGTGCCAGCAGCTTTTTCCTATACAATGAGCAGTTCTTC. Translating it yields CASSFFLYNEQFF.

This chain uses TRBV19 with TRBJ2-3, with D possibly matching TRBD2 (6 bases). V was clipped by 5 bases and J by 1 base, with 10 bases between them. This CDR3 comprises 14 residues. Per the germline V gene, CDR1 is LNHDA and CDR2 is SQIVND (reference sequence). CDR3 nucleotides: TGTGCCAGTAGTTGGGTAGCGGGCACAGATACGCAGTATTTT. It codes for CASSWVAGTDTQYF.

This clone showed up just once. This chain uses TRBV29-1 with TRBJ1-1; D call uncertain. V lost 3 bases, J lost 1 base, and 12 bases lay in between. Germline CDR1 reads SQVTM; CDR2 reads ANQGSEA. The CDR3 extends over 14 amino acids. The CDR3 DNA reads TGCAGCGTTGAGTCCCGGGATAGGAACACTGAAGCTTTCTTT. Protein: CSVESRDRNTEAFF.

The CDR3 region is CASSSDFLYEQYF. The CDR3 DNA is TGTGCCAGCAGCTCCGATTTCTTATACGAGCAGTACTTC. V and J are TRBV11-2 and TRBJ2-7; D is uncertain. Germline V gene lookup returns CDR1 SGHAT and CDR2 FQNNGV. CDR3 length equals 13 residues. V dropped 4 bases and J dropped 4 bases, with 11 bases sitting between them.

On this clone: The junction does not match germline at one end; this may be a read error. The chain links TRBV28 to TRBJ2-1, with a weak D call TRBD1 (6 bases). The CDR3 covers 12 residues. Germline loops: CDR1 MDHEN, CDR2 SYDVKM. DNA for the CDR3: TGTGCCAGCAGTTTAGGGGGCAAAGAGCAGCTCTTC. This codes for CASSLGGKEQLF. The variable domain in full, completed from reference TRBV28 and TRBJ2-1, reads DVKVTQSSRYLVKRTGEKVFLECVQDMDHENMFWYRQDPGLGLRLIYFSYDVKMKEKGDIPEGYSVSREKKERFSLILESASTNQTSMYLCASSLGGKEQLFGPGTRLTVL.

The V and J genes are TRBV19 and TRBJ2-7; 10 nucleotides line up with TRBD1. Germline trimming cut 6 bases from V and 2 bases from J; bases unmatched to any gene: 10. The germline CDR1 and CDR2 sequences are LNHDA and SQIVND (reference sequence). The CDR3 has 16 amino acids. CDR3 in amino acids: CASSQMAGQGPYEQYF. The CDR3 DNA reads as TGTGCCAGTAGCCAGATGGCGGGACAGGGGCCCTACGAGCAGTACTTC.

This clone has only a few counts. The chain has TRBV6-6 and TRBJ1-2; D not resolved. The germline V gene has CDR1 MNHNY and CDR2 SVGAGI (reference sequence). The V gene lost 6 bases and the J gene lost 3 bases, with 5 bases spanning the gap. The CDR3 runs 11 residues. The CDR3 nucleotides are TGTGCCAGCAGCCTAGACTATGGCTACACCTTC. Translation: CASSLDYGYTF.

The V gene is TRBV25-1, the J gene TRBJ1-1; D ambiguous. The CDR3 is 14 residues long. Germline V gene sequence: CDR1 MGHDK, CDR2 SYGVNS. The V and J ends lost 5 bases and 2 bases respectively, with 12 bases between them. CDR3 loop: CASSPRTGNTEAFF. CDR3 coding DNA: TGTGCCAGCAGTCCCCGGACGGGAAACACTGAAGCTTTCTTT.

The chain carries TRBV24-1 and TRBJ1-5, with D hard to call. V lost 6 bases and J lost 3, with 8 bases in between. CDR1 is KGHDR, CDR2 SFDVKD, per germline. The CDR3 has 13 amino acids. The CDR3 DNA reads TGTGCCACCAGTAAGGGATACAATCAGCCCCAGCATTTT. Protein product: CATSKGYNQPQHF.

The genes are TRBV29-1 and TRBJ1-1; D is possibly TRBD1 (5 bases). Trimming cost V 8 bases and J 9 bases, with 19 bases left between them. The CDR3 has 12 residues. From germline, CDR1 is SQVTM and CDR2 ANQGSEA. CDR3 sequence reads: CSFHTGHSKAFF. Written as DNA, the CDR3 is TGCAGCTTCCATACCGGACATTCTAAAGCTTTCTTT.

This rearrangement joins TRBV6-1 to TRBJ1-6; tentative D call: TRBD1 (6 bases). In germline, CDR1 is MNHNS, CDR2 SASEGT. There are 14 residues in the CDR3. Trimming removed 0 bases from V and 11 bases from J, with 11 bases in between. The CDR3 protein is CASSEAGQFPPLHF. In nucleotides, the CDR3 is TGTGCCAGCAGTGAAGCAGGACAGTTCCCACCCCTCCACTTT.

The chain couples TRBV14 to TRBJ1-2; possibly TRBD1 for D (5 bases). V lost 5 bases and J lost 8, with 21 bases in between. Germline assignment: CDR1 SGHDN and CDR2 FVKESK. The CDR3 length is 15 residues. The CDR3 DNA sequence: TGTGCCAGCAGCTTACAACTCCAGGGAGTCCAGGGCTACACCTTC. Translating it yields CASSLQLQGVQGYTF.

The CDR3 DNA reads TGTGCCAGCAGCTTAGGTCTAGGGCGCAATGAGCAGTTCTTC. This translates into CASSLGLGRNEQFF. The V call is TRBV7-6, the J call TRBJ2-1; no firm D call. Germline V gene sequence: CDR1 SGHVS, CDR2 FNYEAQ. V was clipped by 1 base and J by 6 bases, with 10 bases between them. The CDR3 length is 14 residues.

The rearrangement joins TRBV7-3 to TRBJ2-7, with D perhaps TRBD1 or TRBD2 (6 bases each). Germline CDR1 reads SGHTA; CDR2 reads FQGTGA. Trimming took off 0 bases at V and 6 bases at J, with 12 bases between the two ends. The CDR3 is 14 amino acids. The CDR3 region is CASSLTGGHSEQYF. CDR3 in DNA: TGTGCCAGCAGCTTAACGGGGGGACACTCCGAGCAGTACTTC.

The chain combines TRBV15 with TRBJ2-1; 8 bases align to TRBD2. The CDR3 spans 16 residues. Germline CDR1 and CDR2: LNHNV and YYDKDF (reference sequence). Losses at the gene ends were 1 base for V and 3 bases for J; bases not matched to a gene: 5. The CDR3 sequence: CATSRGGGGFYNEQFF. CDR3 nucleotide sequence: TGTGCCACCAGCAGAGGCGGCGGGGGGTTCTACAATGAGCAGTTCTTC.

The CDR3 here is CASSLVAGGVRNTEAFF. The CDR3 coding sequence is TGTGCCAGCAGTTTAGTTGCGGGGGGCGTGAGGAACACTGAAGCTTTCTTT. This sequence joins TRBV2 and TRBJ1-1; TRBD1 is a possible D gene (6 bases). CDR3 length: 17 amino acids. CDR1 and CDR2 (germline): SNHLY, FYNNEI. V was clipped by 5 bases and J by 1 base, with 20 bases between them. The complete variable domain, with remaining parts taken from reference TRBV2 and TRBJ1-1, reads EPEVTQTPSHQVTQMGQEVILRCVPISNHLYFYWYRQILGQKVEFLVSFYNNEISEKSEIFDDQFSVERPDGSNFTLKIRSTKLEDSAMYFCASSLVAGGVRNTEAFFGQGTRLTVV.

The chain employs TRBV2 and TRBJ1-1, with 7 bases that match TRBD1. V shed 1 base, J shed 3 bases, and the junction held 26 bases outside the gene matches. This CDR3 has 22 amino acids. Germline CDR1 and CDR2: SNHLY and FYNNEI. This CDR3 reads CASSEVSRRAGGRLSVDTEAFF. CDR3 in DNA: TGTGCCAGCAGTGAAGTTTCTCGGAGGGCAGGGGGGAGGTTGTCGGTGGACACTGAAGCTTTCTTT.

The CDR3 sequence is CASSLESGSYEQYF. The CDR3 nucleotides read TGTGCCAGCAGCTTAGAGTCAGGTTCCTACGAGCAGTACTTC. The chain carries TRBV11-2 and TRBJ2-7; no clear D gene. CDR1 is SGHAT and CDR2 is FQNNGV in the germline V gene. This CDR3 has 14 amino acids. Trimming cost V 0 bases and J 1 base, with 7 bases left between them.

This sequence joins TRBV7-9 and TRBJ2-3; D gene unclear. The CDR3 loop spans 16 amino acids. CDR1 is SEHNR and CDR2 is FQNEAQ in the germline V gene (reference sequence). V was cut by 4 bases and J by 2 bases, with 16 bases left in between. The CDR3 nucleotides are TGTGCCAGCAGCTCCCCCGCCCTAGGGATCACAGATACGCAGTATTTT. This sequence encodes CASSSPALGITDTQYF.

V gene TRBV29-1 combines with J gene TRBJ2-7; 7 positions agree with TRBD2. CDR1 is SQVTM and CDR2 is ANQGSEA in the germline V gene. Germline trimming cut 6 bases from V and 2 bases from J; bases unmatched to any gene: 7. The CDR3 is 13 amino acids. The CDR3 DNA reads TGCAGCGTCAAAGATGGGGGGGCCTACGAGCAGTACTTC. The encoded protein is CSVKDGGAYEQYF.

Comment on this clone: Distinct nucleotide sequences in the sample also encode this CDR3. J is TRBJ1-1 and V is TRBV19; D is unclear. Between the trimmed V and J ends, which lost 0 bases and 2 bases, there was a span of 4 bases. Germline V CDR1 and CDR2: LNHDA, SQIVND (reference sequence). CDR3 length: 13 amino acids. The CDR3 is CASSIDTNTEAFF. Here the CDR3 DNA reads TGTGCCAGTAGTATAGATACAAACACTGAAGCTTTCTTT.

The table lists this clone with a count of one. The rearrangement links TRBV12-3 or TRBV12-4 to TRBJ1-6; D is undetermined. CDR3 length: 12 residues. Trimming cost V 6 bases and J 11 bases, with 11 bases left between them. The CDR3 bases are TGTGCCAGCAGCCGGGCTAAGGCACCCCTCCACTTT. Translating it yields CASSRAKAPLHF.

V and J are TRBV20-1 and TRBJ1-1, with unresolved D. This CDR3 contains 11 residues. Germline CDR1 reads DFQATT; CDR2 reads SNEGSKA (reference sequence). The V end lost 2 bases, the J end lost 3 bases, and 4 bases lay between the germline ends. The CDR3 DNA reads TGCAGTGCTAGAAGCTACACTGAAGCTTTCTTT. Its translation is CSARSYTEAFF.

The chain is built from TRBV12-3 or TRBV12-4 and TRBJ1-5, with 9 bases lining up with TRBD1. The CDR3 length is 13 residues. V was pared by 4 bases and J by 7 bases, with 2 bases of the junction left unmatched. This CDR3 reads CASSSDRGQPQHF. As DNA, the CDR3 is TGTGCCAGCAGTTCGGACAGGGGCCAGCCCCAGCATTTT.

V is TRBV9 and J is TRBJ1-2; D remains unclear. Trimming cost V 0 bases and J 4 bases, with 10 bases left between them. The CDR3 contains 14 residues. CDR1 is SGDLS, CDR2 YYNGEE, per germline. As DNA, the CDR3 is TGTGCCAGCAGCGTAGGGCCAAGGATCTATGGCTACACCTTC. Protein product: CASSVGPRIYGYTF.